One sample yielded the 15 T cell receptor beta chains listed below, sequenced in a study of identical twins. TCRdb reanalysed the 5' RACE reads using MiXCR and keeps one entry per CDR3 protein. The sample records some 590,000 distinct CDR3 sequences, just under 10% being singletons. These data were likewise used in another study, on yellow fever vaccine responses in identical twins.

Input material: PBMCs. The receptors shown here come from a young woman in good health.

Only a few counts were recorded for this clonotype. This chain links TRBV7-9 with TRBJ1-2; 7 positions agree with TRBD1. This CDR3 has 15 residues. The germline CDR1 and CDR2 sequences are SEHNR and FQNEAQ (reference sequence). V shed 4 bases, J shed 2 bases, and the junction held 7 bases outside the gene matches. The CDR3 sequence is CASSSPDRMNYGYTF. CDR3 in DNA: TGTGCCAGCAGCTCACCGGACAGGATGAACTATGGCTACACCTTC.

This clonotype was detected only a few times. CDR3 sequence reads: CASGPRATGRYF. The CDR3 region has the DNA TGTGCCAGCGGACCCAGGGCGACAGGTCGCTATTTT. The rearrangement links TRBV28 to TRBJ2-3; the D gene is possibly TRBD1 (6 bases). Looked up from germline, CDR1 is MDHEN and CDR2 is SYDVKM. The CDR3 has 12 residues. V dropped 8 bases and J dropped 15 bases, with 21 bases sitting between them.

The CDR3 DNA follows: TGTGCCATCAGTGAGATAGCGGGAGGGCCCGGTAGTGAGCAGTTCTTC. It codes for CAISEIAGGPGSEQFF. The J gene is TRBJ2-1, the V gene TRBV10-3; 11 positions agree with TRBD2. This CDR3 is 16 amino acids long. Germline assignment: CDR1 ENHRY and CDR2 SYGVKD. With V trimmed by 2 bases and J by 9 bases, 9 bases remained unmatched.

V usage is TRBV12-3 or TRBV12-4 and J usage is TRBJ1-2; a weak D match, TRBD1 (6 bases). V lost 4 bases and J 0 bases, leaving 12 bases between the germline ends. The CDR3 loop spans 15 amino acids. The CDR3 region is CASSSRGHTNYGYTF. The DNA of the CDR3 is TGTGCCAGCAGTTCGAGGGGACATACTAACTATGGCTACACCTTC.

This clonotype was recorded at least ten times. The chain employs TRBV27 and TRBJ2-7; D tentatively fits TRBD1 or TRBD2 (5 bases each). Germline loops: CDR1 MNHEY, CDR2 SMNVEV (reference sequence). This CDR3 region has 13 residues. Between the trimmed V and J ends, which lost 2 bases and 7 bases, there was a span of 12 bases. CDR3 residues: CASSLGTSGEQYF. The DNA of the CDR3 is TGTGCCAGCAGTTTAGGGACCTCGGGGGAGCAGTACTTC.

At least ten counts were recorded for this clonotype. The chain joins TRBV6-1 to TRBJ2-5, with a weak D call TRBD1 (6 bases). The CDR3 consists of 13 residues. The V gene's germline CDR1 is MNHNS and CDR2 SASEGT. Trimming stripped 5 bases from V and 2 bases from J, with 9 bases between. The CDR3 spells CASSPDRQETQYF. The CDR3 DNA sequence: TGTGCCAGCAGTCCGGACAGACAAGAGACCCAGTACTTC.

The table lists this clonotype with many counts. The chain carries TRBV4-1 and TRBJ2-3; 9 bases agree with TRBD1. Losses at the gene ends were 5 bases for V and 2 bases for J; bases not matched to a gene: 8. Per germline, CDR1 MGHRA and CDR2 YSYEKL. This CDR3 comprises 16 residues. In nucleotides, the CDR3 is TGCGCCAGCAGCACCGGGACAGGGACGCCCACAGATACGCAGTATTTT. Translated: CASSTGTGTPTDTQYF.

The CDR3 protein is CASSYTSGGSMYEQYF. For the CDR3, the DNA is TGTGCCAGCAGTTACACCTCCGGGGGATCGATGTACGAGCAGTACTTC. This sequence joins TRBV6-5 and TRBJ2-7, with D maybe TRBD2 (6 bases). CDR1 is MNHEY and CDR2 is SVGAGI in the germline V gene. The CDR3 runs 16 residues. Trimming removed 2 bases from V and 4 bases from J, with 18 bases in between.

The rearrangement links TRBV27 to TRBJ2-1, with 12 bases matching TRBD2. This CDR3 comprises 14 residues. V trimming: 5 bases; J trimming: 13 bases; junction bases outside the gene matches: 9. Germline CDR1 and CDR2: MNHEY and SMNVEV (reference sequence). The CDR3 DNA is TGTGCCAGCAGTGCCGCTAGCGGGAGGGCCAAACAGTTCTTC. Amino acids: CASSAASGRAKQFF.

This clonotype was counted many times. In nucleotides, the CDR3 is TGCAGCGTTGGGGGGGATGTGGGGGGACGCTACAATGAGCAGTTCTTC. Translation: CSVGGDVGGRYNEQFF. The chain couples TRBV29-1 to TRBJ2-1; perhaps TRBD2 as D (6 bases). Per the germline V gene, CDR1 is SQVTM and CDR2 is ANQGSEA. The CDR3 has 16 residues. V lost 4 bases, J lost 3 bases, and 19 bases lay in between.

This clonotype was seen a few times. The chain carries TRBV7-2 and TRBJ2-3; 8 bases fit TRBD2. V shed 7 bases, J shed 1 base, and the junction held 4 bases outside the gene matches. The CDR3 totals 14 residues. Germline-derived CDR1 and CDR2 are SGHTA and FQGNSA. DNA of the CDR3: TGTGCCAGCACCTTGACTAGCGGCACAGATACGCAGTATTTT. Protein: CASTLTSGTDTQYF.

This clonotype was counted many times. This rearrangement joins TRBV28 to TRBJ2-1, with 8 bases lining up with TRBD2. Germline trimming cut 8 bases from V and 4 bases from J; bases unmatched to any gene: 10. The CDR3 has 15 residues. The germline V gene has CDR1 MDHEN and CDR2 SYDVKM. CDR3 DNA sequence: TGTGCCAGCGGCTTCCCGGGGGGGGAGTACAATGAGCAGTTCTTC. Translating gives CASGFPGGEYNEQFF.

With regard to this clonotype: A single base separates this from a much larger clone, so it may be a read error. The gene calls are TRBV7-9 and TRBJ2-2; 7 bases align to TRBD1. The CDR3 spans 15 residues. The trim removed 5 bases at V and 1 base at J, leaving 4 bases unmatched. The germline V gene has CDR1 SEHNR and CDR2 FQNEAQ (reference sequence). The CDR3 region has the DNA TGTGCCAGCAGCCCGGGACAGATGAACACCGGGGAGCTGTTTTTT. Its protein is CASSPGQMNTGELFF.

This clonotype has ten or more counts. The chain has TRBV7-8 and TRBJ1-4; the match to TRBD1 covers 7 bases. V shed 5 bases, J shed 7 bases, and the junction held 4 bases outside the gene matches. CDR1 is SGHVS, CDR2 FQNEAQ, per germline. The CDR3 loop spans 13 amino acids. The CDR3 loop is CASSRDSIEKLFF. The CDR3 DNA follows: TGTGCCAGCAGCCGGGACAGTATTGAAAAACTGTTTTTT.

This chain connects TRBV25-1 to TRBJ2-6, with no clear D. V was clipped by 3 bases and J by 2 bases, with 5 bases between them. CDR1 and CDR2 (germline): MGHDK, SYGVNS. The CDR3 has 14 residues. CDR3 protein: CASSEGAGANVLTF. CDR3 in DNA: TGTGCCAGCAGTGAGGGTGCTGGGGCCAACGTCCTGACTTTC.